The T cell receptor (beta chain) described here comes from a study of siplizumab effects on memory and regulatory T cells. Profiled with immunoSEQ multiplex PCR; TCRdb holds only in-frame clones, not every one. The repertoire holds about 56,000 clones, about 98% seen once, with about 1% in the top ten. Per germline, CDR1 SGHTA and CDR2 FQGTGA. V lost 3 bases, J lost 5 bases, and 4 bases stayed unmatched. The CDR3 totals 15 residues. V usage is TRBV7-3 and J usage is TRBJ2-1; 10 positions agree with TRBD2. This TCR was sampled from a human donor in good health. The source material was naive CD8+ T cells sorted from blood. The CDR3 is CASSFGLAANNEQFF. Here the CDR3 DNA reads TGTGCCAGCAGCTTTGGACTAGCGGCGAACAATGAGCAGTTCTTC.